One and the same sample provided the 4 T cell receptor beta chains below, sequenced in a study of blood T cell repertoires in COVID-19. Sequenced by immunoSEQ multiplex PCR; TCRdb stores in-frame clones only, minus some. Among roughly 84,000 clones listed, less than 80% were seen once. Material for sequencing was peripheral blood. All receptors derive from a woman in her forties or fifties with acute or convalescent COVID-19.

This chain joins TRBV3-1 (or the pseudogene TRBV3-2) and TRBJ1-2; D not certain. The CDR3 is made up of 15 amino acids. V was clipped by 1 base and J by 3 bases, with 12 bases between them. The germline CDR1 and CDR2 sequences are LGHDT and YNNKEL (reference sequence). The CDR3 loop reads CASSQAGRGDYGYTF. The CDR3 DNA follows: TGTGCCAGCAGCCAAGCTGGGAGAGGAGACTATGGCTACACCTTC.

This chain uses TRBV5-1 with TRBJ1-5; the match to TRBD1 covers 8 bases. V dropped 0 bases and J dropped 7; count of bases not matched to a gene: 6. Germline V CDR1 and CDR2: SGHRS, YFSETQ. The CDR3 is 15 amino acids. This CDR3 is CASSLGTGRYQPQHF. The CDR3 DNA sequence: TGCGCCAGCAGCTTGGGGACAGGGAGGTACCAGCCCCAGCATTTT.

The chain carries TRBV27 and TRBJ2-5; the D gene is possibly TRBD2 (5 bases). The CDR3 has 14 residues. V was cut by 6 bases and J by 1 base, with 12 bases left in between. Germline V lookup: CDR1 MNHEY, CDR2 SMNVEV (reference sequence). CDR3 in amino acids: CASSPGNFQETQYF. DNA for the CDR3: TGTGCCAGCAGCCCCGGGAACTTCCAAGAGACCCAGTACTTC.

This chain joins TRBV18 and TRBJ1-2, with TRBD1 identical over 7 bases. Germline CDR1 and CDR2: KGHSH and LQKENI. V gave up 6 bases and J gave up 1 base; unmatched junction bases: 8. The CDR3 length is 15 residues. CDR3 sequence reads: CASSPGTGVNYGYTF. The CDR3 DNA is TGTGCCAGCTCGCCCGGAACAGGGGTTAACTATGGCTACACCTTC.